These 6 T cell receptor beta chains originate from one sample sequenced in a study of shared clonotypes between healthy human individuals. The table came from immunoSEQ multiplex PCR; TCRdb's copy has only in-frame clones and leaves some out. The sample has some 510,000 clones; less than 85% are singletons. Material for sequencing was PBMCs. Source of these receptors: a woman aged 40 to 50 in good health. Some clones in this sample may be carry-over from other donors' samples.

CDR3 DNA: TGTGCCAGCAGCTTAAAAATAGGCTATGGCTACACCTTC. This codes for CASSLKIGYGYTF. V is TRBV7-2 and J is TRBJ1-2, with D uncertain. Trimming stripped 2 bases from V and 4 bases from J, with 8 bases between. The CDR3 has 13 amino acids. The V gene's germline CDR1 is SGHTA and CDR2 FQGNSA.

J is TRBJ2-1 and V is TRBV15; tentatively, D is TRBD2 (6 bases). The germline V and J ends were trimmed by 4 bases and 3 bases, with 13 bases remaining between them. Germline assignment: CDR1 LNHNV and CDR2 YYDKDF (reference sequence). The CDR3 totals 15 residues. The CDR3 loop reads CATSKEGLSYNEQFF. DNA of the CDR3: TGTGCCACCAGCAAGGAGGGGCTTAGCTACAATGAGCAGTTCTTC. Using reference TRBV15 and TRBJ2-1 for the parts outside the CDR3, the full variable domain is DAMVIQNPRYQVTQFGKPVTLSCSQTLNHNVMYWYQQKSSQAPKLLFHYYDKDFNNEADTPDNFQSRRPNTSFCFLDIRSPGLGDTAMYLCATSKEGLSYNEQFFGPGTRLTVL.

The chain has TRBV27 and TRBJ1-2; D gene uncertain. This CDR3 has 11 amino acids. Germline CDR1 MNHEY, CDR2 SMNVEV (reference sequence). The germline V and J ends were trimmed by 7 bases and 5 bases, with 8 bases remaining between them. This CDR3 is CASTGGYGYTF. In nucleotides, the CDR3 is TGTGCCAGCACTGGAGGGTATGGCTACACCTTC.

With regard to this clone: Other DNA sequences in the sample encode the same CDR3. V gene TRBV5-1 combines with J gene TRBJ1-5; no firm D call. Trimming removed 0 bases at V and 4 bases at J, with 8 bases between. CDR1 is SGHRS and CDR2 is YFSETQ in the germline V gene. The CDR3 runs 14 residues. The CDR3: CASSLAGENQPQHF. CDR3 bases: TGCGCCAGCAGCTTGGCCGGGGAGAATCAGCCCCAGCATTTT. The whole variable domain, remainder taken from reference TRBV5-1 and TRBJ1-5, is KAGVTQTPRYLIKTRGQQVTLSCSPISGHRSVSWYQQTPGQGLQFLFEYFSETQRNKGNFPGRFSGRQFSNSRSEMNVSTLELGDSALYLCASSLAGENQPQHFGDGTRLSIL.

The J gene is TRBJ2-5, the V gene TRBV29-1; D remains ambiguous. Matching the DNA end better, TRBJ2-7 makes the J call doubtful. The CDR3 has 13 amino acids. Germline loops: CDR1 SQVTM, CDR2 ANQGSEA. As DNA, the CDR3 is TGCAGCGTTGTGCTAATGAAGTCAGACGAGCAGTACTTC. It is translated as CSVVLMKSDEQYF.

This clone was seen just once. The V call is TRBV15, the J call TRBJ2-7; D uncertain. This CDR3 region has 13 residues. In germline, CDR1 is LNHNV, CDR2 YYDKDF (reference sequence). Deletions cut 0 bases from V and 4 bases from J, with 7 bases between. The CDR3 nucleotides are TGTGCCACCAGCAGAGATCGCCAGTACGAGCAGTACTTC. Its translation: CATSRDRQYEQYF.